The clone carrying this T cell receptor (beta chain) appeared once. What it recognizes is unknown. These data are taken from a study of cytotoxic CD8 clonotypes in ibrutinib-treated CLL. In the study overall: Response samples were taken after a median roughly twelve months of treatment, range 6 to 36.

Germline CDR1 is MNHEY and CDR2 is SVGAGI. This CDR3 is 14 amino acids long. The V gene end was trimmed by 7 bases and the J gene end by 5 bases; junction bases not matched to a gene: 6. Whole-study results and caveats: Clonality increased with ibrutinib response but returned toward baseline at progression. There were few public clonotypes, and on treatment they contracted or stayed stable.

The protocol was immunoSEQ multiplex PCR, while the TCRdb copy is restricted to in-frame clones and leaves out a portion. The sample yields approximately 130,000 clones, approximately 80% seen once. This sequence joins TRBV6-5 and TRBJ2-5, with 11 bases matching TRBD1. The receptor was isolated from a human donor with chronic lymphocytic leukemia. Sequences were derived from PBMCs, sampled after 24 months of ibrutinib treatment. The CDR3 sequence: CASNPGQGVETQYF. The CDR3 DNA reads TGTGCCAGCAACCCGGGACAGGGGGTGGAGACCCAGTACTTC.